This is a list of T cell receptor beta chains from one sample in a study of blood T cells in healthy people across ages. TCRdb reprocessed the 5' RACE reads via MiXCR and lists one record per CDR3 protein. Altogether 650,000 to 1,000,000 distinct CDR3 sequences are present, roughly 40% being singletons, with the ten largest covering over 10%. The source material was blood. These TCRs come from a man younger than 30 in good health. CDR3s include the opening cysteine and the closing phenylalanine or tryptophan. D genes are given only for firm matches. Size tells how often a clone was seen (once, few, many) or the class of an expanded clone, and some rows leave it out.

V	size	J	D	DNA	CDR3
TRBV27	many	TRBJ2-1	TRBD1	TGTGCCAGCAGTTCGCCGACAGGGTCCCACAATGAGCAGTTCTTC	CASSSPTGSHNEQFF
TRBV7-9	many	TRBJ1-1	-	TGTGCCAGCAGCCATAGTCCTGAAACGAACACTGAAGCTTTCTTT	CASSHSPETNTEAFF
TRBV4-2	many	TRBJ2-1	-	TGTGCCAGCAGCCAAGAGAGAGGGCAGTTCTTC	CASSQERGQFF
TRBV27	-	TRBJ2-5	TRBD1	TGTGCCAGCAGTCGCCGGGACAGGGCTACGGAGACCCAGTACTTC	CASSRRDRATETQYF
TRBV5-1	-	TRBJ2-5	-	TGCGCCAGCCGACCGGAGGGTAGGGCCCAAGAGACCCAGTACTTC	CASRPEGRAQETQYF
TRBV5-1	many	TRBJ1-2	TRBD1	TGCGCCAGCAGCTCAACAGGGGGGTCTGGCTACACCTTC	CASSSTGGSGYTF
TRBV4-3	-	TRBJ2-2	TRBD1	TGCGCCAGCAGCATCCGGGACAGGGTTTCAGGGGAGCTGTTTTTT	CASSIRDRVSGELFF
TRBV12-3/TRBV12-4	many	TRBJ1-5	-	TGTGCCAGCCAGCCCGCTGAGCGGCAGCCCCAGCATTTT	CASQPAERQPQHF
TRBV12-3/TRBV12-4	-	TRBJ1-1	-	TGTGCCAGCAGTTTGGGCCCCATTCGGACTGAAGCTTTCTTT	CASSLGPIRTEAFF
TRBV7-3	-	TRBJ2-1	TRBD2	TGTGCCAGCAGCCAAAGACTAGCGGGGGGTAATGAGCAGTTCTTC	CASSQRLAGGNEQFF
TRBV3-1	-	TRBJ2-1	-	TGTGCCAGCAGGCAGAGGGACACCTACAATGAGCAGTTCTTC	CASRQRDTYNEQFF
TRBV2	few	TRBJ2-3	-	TGTGCCAGCAGTGTGCTAATGGGCACAGATACGCAGTATTTT	CASSVLMGTDTQYF
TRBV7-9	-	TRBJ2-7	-	TGTGCCAGCAGCCCTGGAGGGTGCGAGCAGTACTTC	CASSPGGCEQYF
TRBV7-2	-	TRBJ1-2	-	TGTGCCAGCAGCTCCCCCGGAGGGGTCTATGGCTACACCTTC	CASSSPGGVYGYTF